Listed here are 17 T cell receptor beta chains from one sample, sequenced in a study of T cells expressing NK-cell markers. TCRdb re-called the 5' RACE reads; every CDR3 protein appears as one record, without DNA. In total, the table holds 300,000 to 450,000 distinct CDR3 sequences. Sample: blood T cells: a sorted CD56 or NKG2C T cell subset, CD4+ or CD8+ T cells, or bulk PBMC T cells (not recorded which). These receptors came from a man aged 18-70 years in good health.

The CDR3 sequence is CASSSRRVATGELFF. V gene TRBV6-5 combines with J gene TRBJ2-2; with no DNA, the TCRdb D assignment of TRBD1 cannot be verified. This CDR3 contains 15 residues. CDR1 is MNHEY, CDR2 SVGAGI, per germline.

This rearrangement joins TRBV2 to TRBJ2-7. Germline V lookup: CDR1 SNHLY, CDR2 FYNNEI. This CDR3 has 13 amino acids. The CDR3 sequence is CATGSGGSYEQYF. The full variable domain, with the rest looked up from reference TRBV2 and TRBJ2-7, is EPEVTQTPSHQVTQMGQEVILRCVPISNHLYFYWYRQILGQKVEFLVSFYNNEISEKSEIFDDQFSVERPDGSNFTLKIRSTKLEDSAMYFCATGSGGSYEQYFGPGTRLTVT.

The rearrangement links TRBV6-1 to TRBJ1-5; TCRdb indicates TRBD1, and absent DNA this call remains unverified. From germline, CDR1 is MNHNS and CDR2 SASEGT. The CDR3 has 15 amino acids. This CDR3 reads CASSDMDRGNQPQHF.

The V call is TRBV19, the J call TRBJ2-7; there is no DNA to check the TCRdb D call of TRBD2. The CDR3 runs 15 residues. Germline CDR1 reads LNHDA; CDR2 reads SQIVND (reference sequence). The CDR3 region is CASSSERGNFYEQYF.

The rearrangement links TRBV12-3 or TRBV12-4 to TRBJ2-3; checking the TCRdb D call of TRBD2 is not possible without DNA. The CDR3 totals 17 residues. The CDR3 loop reads CASSFGLVAGGPDTQYF.

The rearrangement joins TRBV20-1 to TRBJ1-4. This CDR3 is 13 amino acids long. Germline V gene sequence: CDR1 DFQATT, CDR2 SNEGSKA (reference sequence). The CDR3 spells CSAVLHGGEKLFF.

The J gene is TRBJ2-3, the V gene TRBV5-5. Germline V CDR1 and CDR2: SGHKS, YYEKEE (reference sequence). This CDR3 comprises 13 residues. The CDR3 sequence: CASRKIPTDTQYF.

The V gene is TRBV3-1, the J gene TRBJ1-6. The CDR3 is 13 residues long. Germline loops: CDR1 LGHDT, CDR2 YNNKEL (reference sequence). CDR3 sequence: CASSQQEYAPLHF. The full variable domain, completed using reference TRBV3-1 and TRBJ1-6, is DTAVSQTPKYLVTQMGNDKSIKCEQNLGHDTMYWYKQDSKKFLKIMFSYNNKELIINETVPNRFSPKSPDKAHLNLHINSLELGDSAVYFCASSQQEYAPLHFGNGTRLTVT.

The J gene is TRBJ1-2, the V gene TRBV11-2; TCRdb's assignment of TRBD1 cannot be checked, as there is no DNA. The CDR3 contains 15 residues. The germline V gene has CDR1 SGHAT and CDR2 FQNNGV. CDR3 residues: CASSSNRVSSYGYTF.

This chain joins TRBV28 and TRBJ1-1. The germline CDR1 and CDR2 sequences are MDHEN and SYDVKM. This CDR3 has 16 residues. The CDR3 is CAGGQLGQGPKNEAFF.

CDR3 sequence reads: CASSPGPFRDYGYTF. The chain couples TRBV3-1 to TRBJ1-2; TCRdb calls TRBD1, which cannot be checked without DNA. Germline CDR1 is LGHDT and CDR2 is YNNKEL (reference sequence). This CDR3 contains 15 residues.

The chain is built from TRBV12-3 or TRBV12-4 and TRBJ1-5; absent DNA, TCRdb's TRBD1 call cannot be checked. This CDR3 comprises 16 residues. The CDR3 reads CASSLGGKGSNQPQHF.

The V call is TRBV2, the J call TRBJ2-7; TCRdb selects TRBD1, and the lack of DNA leaves this call unchecked. Per germline, CDR1 SNHLY and CDR2 FYNNEI. This CDR3 has 15 amino acids. The CDR3 region is CASTDPGRPSYEQYF.

The CDR3 here is CSARGAGRGEQYF. The chain has TRBV20-1 and TRBJ2-7; TCRdb picks TRBD2, but there is no DNA to check that call. The CDR3 covers 13 residues. CDR1 and CDR2 (germline): DFQATT, SNEGSKA (reference sequence).

The rearrangement uses TRBV15 and TRBJ2-3. The CDR3 contains 16 residues. In germline, CDR1 is LNHNV, CDR2 YYDKDF (reference sequence). The CDR3: CATSGRLAVSTDTQYF.

The chain recombines TRBV7-3 with TRBJ2-5; TCRdb selects TRBD1, and the lack of DNA leaves this call unchecked. The CDR3 consists of 16 residues. Looked up from germline, CDR1 is SGHTA and CDR2 is FQGTGA. The CDR3 spells CASSQTGPTIQETQYF.

The chain has TRBV29-1 and TRBJ1-2; no DNA is available, so the TRBD1 call from TCRdb remains unchecked. Per germline, CDR1 SQVTM and CDR2 ANQGSEA. The CDR3 runs to 12 residues. The CDR3 sequence: CSVQPGTDTYTF.